The entry below gives a single TCR beta chain sequence along with its context. The same CDR3 is also encoded by other DNA sequences in this sample. The data stem from a study of shared clonotypes between healthy human individuals. For every subset, genomic DNA was evenly distributed across several immunoSEQ plates. The table came from immunoSEQ multiplex PCR; TCRdb's copy has only in-frame clones and leaves some out. The table lists approximately 2.4 million clones, approximately 96% of them singletons. The CDR3 totals 14 residues. Germline V lookup: CDR1 MNHEY, CDR2 SVGAGI. The V end was cut by 4 bases, the J end by 4 bases, with 11 bases between.

The sample was naive CD4+ T cells sorted from blood. Regarding subset: CD45RA+ positively selected. J is TRBJ1-5 and V is TRBV6-5, with TRBD1 as a possible D gene (6 bases). The receptor comes from a young man in good health. In DNA, the CDR3 is TGTGCCAGCAGTTCGGACAGAGGAAATCAGCCCCAGCATTTT. Translating gives CASSSDRGNQPQHF.